The 17 T cell receptor beta chains in this list originate from one sample, sequenced in a study of cytomegalovirus exposure and HLA in healthy donors. This PCR relied on a set of 60 Vbeta primers and 13 Jbeta primers. Data came from immunoSEQ multiplex PCR; TCRdb stores just in-frame clones and leaves some out. The sample holds about 67,000 clones. Sequenced input: PBMCs. The receptors shown here come from a woman aged 40 to 50 in good health and CMV-seropositive.

The chain has TRBV2 and TRBJ1-1, with D unresolved. The V end was cut by 5 bases, the J end by 1 base, with 8 bases between. CDR3 length equals 13 residues. Germline loops: CDR1 SNHLY, CDR2 FYNNEI. CDR3 nucleotides: TGTGCCAGCAGTAGCAACCCGAACACTGAAGCTTTCTTT. Amino acid sequence: CASSSNPNTEAFF.

CDR3 coding DNA: TGCGCCAGCAGCTTTCTAGCGGGAATCTTGTCCGGGGAGCTGTTTTTT. Residues: CASSFLAGILSGELFF. The chain couples TRBV5-1 to TRBJ2-2, with 9 positions matching TRBD2. With 2 bases clipped from V and 6 bases from J, the junction kept 8 bases outside the gene matches. The CDR3 sequence is 16 residues long. Germline lookup yields CDR1 SGHRS and CDR2 YFSETQ.

This chain uses TRBV7-9 with TRBJ1-1, with a weak D call TRBD1 (6 bases). The germline V gene encodes CDR1 SEHNR and CDR2 FQNEAQ (reference sequence). The V gene lost 5 bases and the J gene lost 1 base, with 11 bases spanning the gap. CDR3 length: 14 amino acids. The CDR3 sequence: CASSRAGANTEAFF. CDR3 coding DNA: TGTGCCAGCAGCCGTGCAGGGGCGAACACTGAAGCTTTCTTT.

This sequence joins TRBV19 and TRBJ1-2; D uncertain. This CDR3 contains 14 residues. V was clipped by 2 bases and J by 8 bases, with 15 bases between them. The germline gives CDR1 LNHDA, CDR2 SQIVND (reference sequence). CDR3 in amino acids: CASSIRRVAEGYTF. The CDR3 coding sequence is TGTGCCAGTAGTATACGTCGAGTAGCTGAGGGCTACACCTTC.

The genes are TRBV7-9 and TRBJ1-4; tentatively, D is TRBD1 (5 bases). CDR1 is SEHNR and CDR2 is FQNEAQ in the germline V gene (reference sequence). The V gene lost 4 bases and the J gene lost 6 bases, with 15 bases spanning the gap. The CDR3 spans 15 residues. Here the CDR3 DNA reads TGTGCCAGCAGCTCGTCCGGGGGAGGAGATGAAAAACTGTTTTTT. Its protein product is CASSSSGGGDEKLFF.

This chain connects TRBV14 to TRBJ2-7; the match to TRBD2 covers 14 bases. The V gene end was trimmed by 4 bases and the J gene end by 6 bases; junction bases not matched to a gene: 20. The CDR3 is 20 amino acids. Germline loops: CDR1 SGHDN, CDR2 FVKESK. The CDR3 DNA sequence: TGTGCCAGCAGCCGGAAGCCGGGACTAGCGGGAGAAGTAGGTAATCGCGAGCAGTACTTC. Translated, it gives CASSRKPGLAGEVGNREQYF.

The chain links TRBV4-1 to TRBJ2-7; 10 nucleotides align to TRBD2. Germline V CDR1 and CDR2: MGHRA, YSYEKL. The CDR3 is 16 amino acids. Trimming removed 0 bases from V and 5 bases from J; junction bases left unmatched: 7. CDR3 protein: CASSQERLAGANEQYF. The CDR3 nucleotides are TGCGCCAGCAGCCAAGAAAGGCTAGCGGGAGCTAACGAGCAGTACTTC.

This chain connects TRBV15 to TRBJ2-2; D gene uncertain. Germline CDR1 and CDR2: LNHNV and YYDKDF (reference sequence). V shed 0 bases and J shed 5 bases, with 4 bases lying between them. The CDR3 runs to 13 residues. The CDR3 coding sequence is TGTGCCACCAGCAGAGATCTAACCGGGGAGCTGTTTTTT. Residues: CATSRDLTGELFF.

The chain is built from TRBV30 and TRBJ2-5, with D tentatively TRBD1 (6 bases). CDR1 is GTSNPN, CDR2 SVGIG, per germline (reference sequence). The CDR3 is 15 amino acids. V lost 2 bases and J lost 2, with 15 bases in between. The CDR3 sequence is CAWSPYGGQQETQYF. CDR3 in DNA: TGTGCCTGGAGTCCTTACGGAGGACAGCAAGAGACCCAGTACTTC.

The V and J genes are TRBV4-2 and TRBJ2-7, with D hard to call. Germline CDR1 LGHNA, CDR2 YNFKEQ. This CDR3 has 14 residues. The germline V and J ends were trimmed by 0 bases and 2 bases, with 8 bases remaining between them. CDR3 bases: TGTGCCAGCAGCCAAGAGTCGGGTACCTACGAGCAGTACTTC. Protein product: CASSQESGTYEQYF.

The chain uses TRBV7-9 and TRBJ1-4; perhaps TRBD1 as D (5 bases). There are 15 residues in the CDR3. CDR1 and CDR2 (germline): SEHNR, FQNEAQ (reference sequence). With 4 bases removed from V and 4 bases from J, the gap between germline ends came to 13 bases. CDR3 bases: TGTGCCAGCAGCTGGGGCTGGGGCGTTAATGAAAAACTGTTTTTT. Residues: CASSWGWGVNEKLFF.

The CDR3 region has the DNA TGTGCCAGCAGTACTCCACAGAAGACTTTCTTT. The encoded protein is CASSTPQKTFF. This chain uses TRBV6-5 with TRBJ1-1; D remains unclear. Between the trimmed V and J ends, which lost 5 bases and 12 bases, there was a span of 13 bases. The germline CDR1 and CDR2 sequences are MNHEY and SVGAGI. The CDR3 has 11 amino acids.

V and J are TRBV9 and TRBJ1-1, with 8 bases fitting TRBD1. The V gene end was trimmed by 4 bases and the J gene end by 5 bases; junction bases not matched to a gene: 16. The CDR3 totals 17 residues. CDR1 and CDR2 from the germline V gene are SGDLS and YYNGEE. The CDR3 DNA reads TGTGCCAGCAGCTCCCCCGTCGGACTAACAGGGGGGACTGAAGCTTTCTTT. Translated, it gives CASSSPVGLTGGTEAFF.

The rearrangement uses TRBV29-1 and TRBJ2-3; 14 bases agree with TRBD2. Trimming cost V 3 bases and J 8 bases; bases outside gene matches: 7. The germline V gene has CDR1 SQVTM and CDR2 ANQGSEA. This CDR3 is built from 15 residues. DNA for the CDR3: TGCAGCGTTGAGTCGGGACTAGCGGGAGCCGGTACGCAGTATTTT. Its protein is CSVESGLAGAGTQYF.

The V call is TRBV18, the J call TRBJ2-7, with D perhaps matching TRBD1 (5 bases). Germline V gene lookup returns CDR1 KGHSH and CDR2 LQKENI. The V end lost 4 bases, the J end lost 3 bases, and 16 bases lay between the germline ends. The length of the CDR3 is 15 residues. The CDR3 is CASSLGLGEGYEQYF. As DNA, the CDR3 is TGTGCCAGCTCACTAGGGTTAGGGGAAGGCTACGAGCAGTACTTC.

The chain joins TRBV9 to TRBJ2-1; 9 nucleotides align to TRBD2. Germline trimming cut 0 bases from V and 8 bases from J; bases unmatched to any gene: 6. The CDR3 has 15 residues. Per germline, CDR1 SGDLS and CDR2 YYNGEE. CDR3: CASSVVSSGIYEQFF. CDR3 sequence (DNA): TGTGCCAGCAGCGTAGTTTCTAGCGGGATTTATGAGCAGTTCTTC. Using reference TRBV9 and TRBJ2-1 for the parts outside the CDR3, the full variable domain is DSGVTQTPKHLITATGQRVTLRCSPRSGDLSVYWYQQSLDQGLQFLIQYYNGEERAKGNILERFSAQQFPDLHSELNLSSLELGDSALYFCASSVVSSGIYEQFFGPGTRLTVL.

This chain joins TRBV6-1 and TRBJ2-7; 9 nucleotides agree with TRBD1. The junction had 6 bases not matched to a gene; V was cut back by 3 bases and J by 3 bases. This CDR3 contains 15 residues. Germline CDR1 is MNHNS and CDR2 is SASEGT. CDR3 sequence: CASSDEGTGSYEQYF. The CDR3 DNA reads as TGTGCCAGCAGTGACGAGGGGACAGGGAGCTACGAGCAGTACTTC.